This T cell receptor (beta chain) was sequenced in a study of T cell changes during pregnancy in multiple sclerosis. Germline V gene sequence: CDR1 SGDLS, CDR2 YYNGEE. V lost 4 bases to trimming and J lost 3 bases; unmatched junction nucleotides: 6. The CDR3 spans 16 residues. Sequencing used immunoSEQ multiplex PCR; TCRdb keeps in-frame clones, though not all of them. This table has approximately 40,000 clones, about nine tenths appearing once. The rearrangement joins TRBV9 to TRBJ2-5, with 13 positions matching TRBD2. The sequenced sample was CD4+ T cells from peripheral blood mononuclear cells, obtained in the second trimester of pregnancy. This clonotype was obtained from a female donor with multiple sclerosis, enrolled in a pregnancy study. CDR3 amino acids: CASSPRGTSGKETQYF. CDR3 in DNA: TGTGCCAGCAGCCCGAGAGGGACTAGCGGGAAAGAGACCCAGTACTTC.